This TCR beta chain is from a study of regulatory T cells in long-lasting Graves disease. V trimming: 2 bases; J trimming: 5 bases; junction bases outside the gene matches: 6. Germline V lookup: CDR1 GTSNPN, CDR2 SVGIG (reference sequence). The CDR3 consists of 15 residues. The time point was: newly diagnosed GD, antithyroid drugs for less than 3 months. From PBMCs, RNA was extracted and then used to make the TCR library. Arm-PCR of CDR3 regions and iRepertoire HTBI primers were the basis on which TCR beta libraries were built. TCRdb redid the calling of the multiplex PCR reads with MiXCR, one entry per CDR3 protein. Of roughly 610,000 distinct CDR3 sequences listed, about 16% are singletons. This clonotype was seen many times. These data were also reused for a study on T cells in Graves' hyperthyroidism and ophthalmopathy.

Material: peripheral blood mononuclear cells (PBMCs), obtained at new diagnosis, from a patient treated with antithyroid drugs. This receptor was taken from a man aged 18-30 years with Graves disease. The chain couples TRBV30 to TRBJ2-7, with TRBD2 identical over 13 bases. This CDR3 is CAWSKGLAGAHEQYF. The DNA for the CDR3 is TGTGCCTGGAGTAAAGGACTAGCGGGAGCCCACGAGCAGTACTTC. The full variable domain, completed using reference TRBV30 and TRBJ2-7, is SQTIHQWPATLVQPVGSPLSLECTVEGTSNPNLYWYRQAAGRGLQLLFYSVGIGQISSEVPQNLSASRPQDRQFILSSKKLLLSDSGFYLCAWSKGLAGAHEQYFGPGTRLTVT.